One sample yielded the 30 T cell receptor beta chains listed below, sequenced in a study of OX40 agonist ivuxolimab in advanced cancers. This table comes from immunoSEQ multiplex PCR, and its TCRdb copy is limited to in-frame clones, with some not included. The data show roughly 72,000 clones, with 85% to 90% seen just once and 11% held by the top ten. The sample in question was CD4+ or CD8+ T cells sorted from blood, obtained in a trial of the OX40 agonist ivuxolimab. Receptor source: an adult with an advanced solid tumor such as melanoma, head and neck, liver or kidney cancer.

This clone came up once. The chain uses TRBV18 and TRBJ2-3, with D possibly TRBD1 on 5 matching bases. Germline lookup yields CDR1 KGHSH and CDR2 LQKENI. V dropped 6 bases and J dropped 2 bases, with 12 bases sitting between them. This CDR3 has 14 amino acids. The CDR3 nucleotides read TGTGCCAGCTCCCGGACACGGCCCACAGATACGCAGTATTTT. Protein sequence: CASSRTRPTDTQYF.

V usage is TRBV25-1 and J usage is TRBJ1-6; the D is unclear. Trimming stripped 5 bases from V and 3 bases from J, with 5 bases between. The CDR3 has 13 amino acids. The V gene's germline CDR1 is MGHDK and CDR2 SYGVNS. The CDR3 sequence: CASSLNYNSPLHF. CDR3 in DNA: TGTGCCAGCAGTCTTAACTATAATTCACCCCTCCACTTT.

The CDR3 loop reads CASSQRGVGQTNTGELFF. The CDR3 bases are TGCGCCAGCAGTCAAAGAGGAGTTGGACAGACTAACACCGGGGAGCTGTTTTTT. The chain links TRBV23-1 to TRBJ2-2, with a weak D call TRBD1 (6 bases). TRBV23-1 is an ORF for which the function is uncertain. The CDR3 loop spans 18 amino acids. Between the trimmed V and J ends, which lost 2 bases and 2 bases, there was a span of 18 bases.

The chain has TRBV6-6 and TRBJ2-3; TRBD1 aligns across 7 bases. The J segment lost 0 bases and the V segment lost 6 bases, leaving 9 bases of the junction unmatched. CDR1 and CDR2 (germline): MNHNY, SVGAGI (reference sequence). The CDR3 sequence is 16 residues long. Here the CDR3 DNA reads TGTGCCAGCAGCTCCCACCCGGACAGGAGCACAGATACGCAGTATTTT. Its protein product is CASSSHPDRSTDTQYF.

This rearrangement joins TRBV4-2 to TRBJ1-5; 8 bases are a match to TRBD1. The J segment lost 3 bases and the V segment lost 5 bases, leaving 6 bases of the junction unmatched. In germline, CDR1 is LGHNA, CDR2 YNFKEQ. The CDR3 is 15 amino acids. As DNA, the CDR3 is TGTGCCAGCAGCGTAACAGGGGGTGTCAATCAGCCCCAGCATTTT. Encoded protein: CASSVTGGVNQPQHF.

The chain links TRBV2 to TRBJ2-7; D gene ambiguous. Per germline, CDR1 SNHLY and CDR2 FYNNEI. The length of the CDR3 is 12 residues. Trimming took 8 bases from V and 0 from J, leaving 8 bases between them. This CDR3 is CASCLSSYEQYF. CDR3 nucleotide sequence: TGTGCCAGCTGCCTAAGCTCCTACGAGCAGTACTTC.

CDR3 amino acids: CASSVRTASSYNEQFF. The CDR3 coding sequence is TGTGCCAGCAGTGTCCGGACAGCCTCTAGTTACAATGAGCAGTTCTTC. The rearrangement joins TRBV6-4 to TRBJ2-1, with D perhaps matching TRBD1 (6 bases). Germline CDR1 is MRHNA and CDR2 is SNTAGT. V was cut by 4 bases and J by 4 bases, with 17 bases left in between. This CDR3 is built from 16 residues.

This chain uses TRBV18 with TRBJ1-3, with D uncertain. Trimming took off 4 bases at V and 0 bases at J, with 16 bases between the two ends. The CDR3 loop spans 17 amino acids. Germline values: CDR1 KGHSH, CDR2 LQKENI. The CDR3 sequence is CASSRGLGASSGNTIYF. The CDR3 DNA reads TGTGCCAGCTCACGCGGCCTGGGTGCAAGCTCTGGAAACACCATATATTTT.

The V gene is TRBV19, the J gene TRBJ1-4, with D perhaps TRBD1 (5 bases). Germline-derived CDR1 and CDR2 are LNHDA and SQIVND (reference sequence). Between the trimmed V and J ends, which lost 5 bases and 7 bases, there was a span of 14 bases. The CDR3 consists of 14 residues. DNA for the CDR3: TGTGCCAGTAGTGAAGTGGACCAGGGTGAAAAACTGTTTTTT. Its protein is CASSEVDQGEKLFF.

A remark on this clone: At the DNA level, this CDR3 is encoded by other sequences in the same sample as well. The chain joins TRBV19 to TRBJ1-5; D not resolved. This CDR3 spans 14 amino acids. Germline CDR1 and CDR2: LNHDA and SQIVND (reference sequence). V dropped 3 bases and J dropped 2 bases, with 8 bases sitting between them. The chain's CDR3 is CASSIGTGNQPQHF. CDR3 coding DNA: TGTGCCAGTAGTATTGGTACAGGCAATCAGCCCCAGCATTTT.

V gene TRBV6-1 combines with J gene TRBJ2-1; TRBD2 matches at 12 bases. The V gene's germline CDR1 is MNHNS and CDR2 SASEGT. This CDR3 is 21 amino acids long. V lost 2 bases to trimming and J lost 0 bases; unmatched junction nucleotides: 14. CDR3 coding DNA: TGTGCCAGCAGTGAATCCCCCCGACTAGCGGGGGTACTGAGCTCCTACAATGAGCAGTTCTTC. This gives the protein CASSESPRLAGVLSSYNEQFF.

The rearrangement joins TRBV18 to TRBJ1-4; TRBD1 agrees at 7 bases. The V gene's germline CDR1 is KGHSH and CDR2 LQKENI. The CDR3 is 14 amino acids. The V gene end was trimmed by 3 bases and the J gene end by 7 bases; junction bases not matched to a gene: 5. CDR3: CASSPTGVGEKLFF. As DNA, the CDR3 is TGTGCCAGCTCACCTACAGGGGTGGGTGAAAAACTGTTTTTT.

This chain uses TRBV29-1 with TRBJ1-5; D possibly corresponds to TRBD1 (5 bases). Germline values: CDR1 SQVTM, CDR2 ANQGSEA. With 4 bases removed from V and 4 bases from J, the gap between germline ends came to 8 bases. This CDR3 is built from 12 residues. This CDR3 is CSVGAGNQPQHF. CDR3 bases: TGCAGCGTTGGGGCAGGGAATCAGCCCCAGCATTTT.

V and J are TRBV6-6 and TRBJ1-6; the match to TRBD1 covers 8 bases. Germline V gene lookup returns CDR1 MNHNY and CDR2 SVGAGI (reference sequence). The CDR3 is 14 amino acids. V was pared by 2 bases and J by 7 bases, with 1 base of the junction left unmatched. Here the CDR3 DNA reads TGTGCCAGCAGTTACCGGACAGGGAATTCACCCCTCCACTTT. Encoded protein: CASSYRTGNSPLHF.

The chain joins TRBV7-6 to TRBJ2-7, with D possibly TRBD2 on 5 matching bases. Germline values: CDR1 SGHVS, CDR2 FNYEAQ. CDR3 length: 15 residues. V was trimmed by 5 bases and J by 3 bases, leaving 17 bases between them. DNA for the CDR3: TGTGCCAGCAGCCCCGGGCAGCGGCAAATCTACGAGCAGTACTTC. Its protein is CASSPGQRQIYEQYF.

This clone was seen only a few times. V gene TRBV15 combines with J gene TRBJ1-2; D remains ambiguous. This CDR3 has 12 residues. Trimming left V 4 bases short and J 4 bases short, with 7 bases between. Per germline, CDR1 LNHNV and CDR2 YYDKDF (reference sequence). CDR3 region: CATSNEGYGYTF. CDR3 coding DNA: TGTGCCACCAGCAATGAGGGCTATGGCTACACCTTC. Filled out from reference TRBV15 and TRBJ1-2, the complete variable domain reads DAMVIQNPRYQVTQFGKPVTLSCSQTLNHNVMYWYQQKSSQAPKLLFHYYDKDFNNEADTPDNFQSRRPNTSFCFLDIRSPGLGDTAMYLCATSNEGYGYTFGSGTRLTVV.

This chain links TRBV28 with TRBJ1-1, with D possibly matching TRBD1 (5 bases). This CDR3 is 15 amino acids long. V shed 10 bases and J shed 0 bases, with 18 bases lying between them. CDR1 is MDHEN, CDR2 SYDVKM, per germline. The CDR3 DNA reads as TGTGCCACCTCGGGGCCGTCGCGTGTGAACACTGAAGCTTTCTTT. Translated, it gives CATSGPSRVNTEAFF.

The chain links TRBV9 to TRBJ2-7, with D perhaps TRBD1 (6 bases). With 4 bases removed from V and 4 bases from J, the gap between germline ends came to 12 bases. Germline V gene data show CDR1 as SGDLS and CDR2 as YYNGEE. This CDR3 has 13 amino acids. The CDR3 here is CASSFGQRYEQYF. CDR3 nucleotides: TGTGCCAGCAGCTTTGGACAGCGTTACGAGCAGTACTTC.

The chain employs TRBV14 and TRBJ1-2, with 8 bases fitting TRBD1. CDR1 is SGHDN and CDR2 is FVKESK in the germline V gene. The CDR3 has 16 residues. The J segment lost 4 bases and the V segment lost 0 bases, leaving 7 bases of the junction unmatched. DNA of the CDR3: TGTGCCAGCAGCCAAGATAGCAGGGGGCGCCTCTATGGCTACACCTTC. This gives the protein CASSQDSRGRLYGYTF. The full variable domain, with the rest looked up from reference TRBV14 and TRBJ1-2, is EAGVTQFPSHSVIEKGQTVTLRCDPISGHDNLYWYRRVMGKEIKFLLHFVKESKQDESGMPNNRFLAERTGGTYSTLKVQPAELEDSGVYFCASSQDSRGRLYGYTFGSGTRLTVV.

The chain joins TRBV7-2 to TRBJ2-5, with 8 positions matching TRBD2. With the DNA end fitting TRBJ2-7 better, the J assignment may be wrong. The germline V gene encodes CDR1 SGHTA and CDR2 FQGNSA. The CDR3 is 13 residues long. The CDR3 reads CASSSTSGYEQYF. CDR3 sequence (DNA): TGTGCCAGCAGCTCAACTAGCGGCTACGAGCAGTACTTC.

The J gene is TRBJ2-1, the V gene TRBV18; D might be TRBD2 (5 bases). In germline, CDR1 is KGHSH, CDR2 LQKENI. The CDR3 is 14 amino acids. V gave up 6 bases and J gave up 4 bases, with 13 bases separating them. The CDR3 loop reads CASSRRGEYNEQFF. CDR3 DNA: TGTGCCAGCTCGCGTCGGGGAGAGTACAATGAGCAGTTCTTC. The full variable domain, completed using reference TRBV18 and TRBJ2-1, is NAGVMQNPRHLVRRRGQEARLRCSPMKGHSHVYWYRQLPEEGLKFMVYLQKENIIDESGMPKERFSAEFPKEGPSILRIQQVVRGDSAAYFCASSRRGEYNEQFFGPGTRLTVL.

The rearrangement links TRBV13 to TRBJ2-3, with 7 nucleotides matching TRBD2. V shed 5 bases and J 4 bases; nucleotides not matched to a gene: 3. In germline, CDR1 is PRHDT, CDR2 FYEKMQ (reference sequence). The length of the CDR3 is 13 residues. The CDR3 loop reads CASSVSGSDTQYF. The CDR3, as DNA: TGTGCCAGCAGCGTTAGCGGGTCAGATACGCAGTATTTT.

The chain links TRBV4-2 to TRBJ2-3; D is unresolved. There are 14 residues in the CDR3. The germline V gene has CDR1 LGHNA and CDR2 YNFKEQ. V was clipped by 2 bases and J by 0 bases, with 6 bases between them. CDR3 DNA sequence: TGTGCCAGCAGCCAAAGGGTTAGCACAGATACGCAGTATTTT. Its translation is CASSQRVSTDTQYF.

The chain joins TRBV27 to TRBJ1-5, with D perhaps TRBD1 (6 bases). Trimming pared 5 bases from V and 7 bases from J, leaving 15 bases between. CDR1 is MNHEY, CDR2 SMNVEV, per germline (reference sequence). This CDR3 has 14 residues. CDR3 protein: CASSPTDRRQPQHF. CDR3 nucleotides: TGTGCCAGCAGTCCGACCGACAGGCGGCAGCCCCAGCATTTT.

This clone was observed a handful of times. The chain has TRBV7-9 and TRBJ1-2; 7 bases fit TRBD1. The germline CDR1 and CDR2 sequences are SEHNR and FQNEAQ (reference sequence). The CDR3 sequence is 13 residues long. The trim removed 5 bases at V and 7 bases at J, leaving 7 bases unmatched. The CDR3 sequence: CASSQGTAAGYTF. CDR3 nucleotide sequence: TGTGCCAGCAGCCAGGGGACAGCGGCTGGCTACACCTTC.

V is TRBV5-4 and J is TRBJ2-1, with D uncertain. The CDR3 has 16 amino acids. Trimming removed 2 bases at V and 0 bases at J, with 12 bases between. CDR1 is SGHNT, CDR2 YYREEE, per germline (reference sequence). The CDR3 here is CASSLRSAPSYNEQFF. As DNA, the CDR3 is TGTGCCAGCAGCTTACGAAGCGCACCCTCCTACAATGAGCAGTTCTTC.

This sequence joins TRBV6-4 and TRBJ2-3; 9 nucleotides line up with TRBD1. The V gene's germline CDR1 is MRHNA and CDR2 SNTAGT. CDR3 size: 14 residues. V was clipped by 5 bases and J by 6 bases; unmatched bases: 6. The CDR3 DNA reads as TGTGCCAGCAGTATACAGGGGGCGGGTGATACGCAGTATTTT. Its translation: CASSIQGAGDTQYF.

This chain uses TRBV4-1 with TRBJ1-1; unclear D gene. This CDR3 comprises 15 residues. Germline lookup yields CDR1 MGHRA and CDR2 YSYEKL. The V end lost 0 bases, the J end lost 0 bases, and 8 bases lay between the germline ends. The CDR3 sequence is CASSQEPTLNTEAFF. As DNA, the CDR3 is TGCGCCAGCAGCCAAGAACCGACCTTGAACACTGAAGCTTTCTTT.

The rearrangement joins TRBV10-1 to TRBJ1-4; D may be TRBD1 (6 bases). CDR1 WNHNN and CDR2 SYGVQD come from the germline V gene (reference sequence). The germline V and J ends were trimmed by 4 bases and 8 bases, with 17 bases remaining between them. CDR3 length: 15 amino acids. The CDR3 sequence is CASSGSQGQGEKLFF. The CDR3 bases are TGCGCCAGCAGTGGGTCACAGGGACAAGGCGAAAAACTGTTTTTT.

The chain is built from TRBV7-9 and TRBJ2-3, with D perhaps TRBD1 or TRBD2 (5 bases each). Germline V CDR1 and CDR2: SEHNR, FQNEAQ (reference sequence). The length of the CDR3 is 15 residues. V lost 5 bases, J lost 0 bases, and 12 bases lay in between. The CDR3 DNA is TGTGCCAGCAGCCCAGGGCGGGTAAGCACAGATACGCAGTATTTT. Amino acids: CASSPGRVSTDTQYF.